This T cell receptor beta chain stems from a study of molecular identifiers for immune sequencing clone quantification (dated by TCRdb to the late 2010s). With respect to the entire study: In a replicate experiment, RNA from roughly 18,000 or 92,000 naive CD8 T cells was split into five aliquots, four of which were sequenced. This methods study benchmarked molecular-identifier clustering-based TCR repertoire sequencing (MIDCIRS) and TCR RNA copy counting, using CD8 T cells to do so. Here is what the overall study found, with its caveats: When barcode sub-clustering was not used, chimeric consensus sequences inflated TCR diversity, with chimeras reaching as high as 47%. In CMV-specific effector cells, over 99% of molecules were held by clones above 20 RNA copies, whereas under 1% of molecules were held by such clones in naive cells. About three recovered TCR RNA copies per cell were obtained by modeling, versus roughly 9.7 by digital PCR, implying a capture efficiency of 25% to 35%. Highly expanded clone sizes could be underestimated if identical TCR molecules share a barcode. Spiked-in Jurkat TCR RNA equal to a single cell's worth was reported to be detectable even within 1,100,000 naive CD8 T cells.

This clonotype is assessed as medium-sized (0.01 to 0.1%). The clone's antigen remains unknown. Base qualities are missing; no much larger clone stands one base away. On a BD FACSAria II, naive CD8 T cells were FACS-sorted as CD8+CD4-CCR7+CD45RA+ and collected into RLT Plus buffer. For a sensitivity comparison, a portion of naive CD8 T cell RNA was divided equally between MIDCIRS and a Smart-seq2-style 5'RACE protocol. CD8 T cells were enriched using RosetteSep CD8+ T Cell Enrichment Cocktail and Ficoll-Paque, and the enriched cells then underwent ACK red cell lysis. The method behind the library was PCR. Reads for this sample came from an Illumina MiSeq. Total RNA was purified with the Qiagen AllPrep DNA/RNA kit. Before analysis, reads from multiple sequencing runs of the same library were pooled. In the original analysis: Reads were retained only if their TCR constant sequence matched exactly, and those retained reads were trimmed to 150 nt and grouped according to their 12-nt molecular barcodes. Reads in each barcode group were sub-clustered using a 15% Levenshtein threshold, and a quality-weighted consensus sequence was built for each RNA molecule. Non-functional sequences were filtered out, along with any lower-count sequence sitting one edit away from another sequence. Based on fitting two negative binomial distributions, any barcode sub-cluster with under 20% of the maximum read count was discarded. TCRdb reprocessed the public reads (quality trimming at Q25 with fastp, clone calling with MiXCR) and kept in-frame beta chains. All rows with the same CDR3 protein become a single entry with the most common DNA and genes. TCRdb, rather than the study authors, made the V and J calls. Across this sample there are about 2,000 distinct CDR3 sequences, with about 23% seen only once. The biggest ten clones account for about 9% of the sample.

Trimming costs V 4 bases and J 4 bases, and their ends lie 8 bases apart. Via the germline V gene, CDR1 is MNHEY and CDR2 SVGEGT. Spanning cysteine to phenylalanine, the CDR3 consists of 12 amino acids. Kept here is only the CDR3 DNA, which spans 36 bases and is read in frame from base 1. The chain uses TRBV6-2 or TRBV6-3 and TRBJ2-7, and perhaps TRBD1 as D gene, on 6 matching bases. This receptor was identified in a human donor in good health. Some libraries in this study had Jurkat cell RNA spiked in. The source material was naive CD8+ T cells from blood, with Jurkat cell RNA spiked in. According to the study, the label for this sample's cell subset or site signals: FACS-sorted CD8+CD4-CCR7+CD45RA+ naive T cells. The CDR3 in this case is CASSFGQYEQYF. The DNA reads as follows: TGTGCCAGCAGTTTCGGACAGTACGAGCAGTACTTC.